This T cell receptor beta chain appears in the sequencing data of a study of neurological immune-mediated disorders. Study-wide context: Multiple sclerosis patients numbered roughly 35, with roughly 30 relapsing-remitting and 3 secondary progressive.

For the unsorted libraries, 2 million PBMCs stored at -80 C served as input. The CDR3 length is 14 residues. Losses at the gene ends were 4 bases for V and 6 bases for J; bases not matched to a gene: 7. The germline gives CDR1 SGHRS, CDR2 YFSETQ. TCRdb called the 5' RACE reads again in MiXCR, with one record for every CDR3 protein. The sample comprises tens of thousands of distinct CDR3 sequences, about 1.6% of which are singletons, and around 9% rests with the top ten. There are many counts of this clonotype. Its antigen is not identified. Study observations and caveats: While HTLV-1-associated myelopathy showed the greatest TCR clonal expansion, multiple sclerosis showed the least, falling below healthy controls.

The chain carries TRBV5-1 and TRBJ2-7; 10 positions agree with TRBD1. The receptor's source is a woman aged 25 to 39 with multiple sclerosis. Sequenced input: PBMCs. CDR3: CASSGTGALSEQYF. The CDR3 DNA reads as TGCGCCAGCAGCGGGACAGGGGCCCTCTCCGAGCAGTACTTC.